Listed below are T cell receptor beta chains from one sample, sequenced in a study of blood T cell repertoires in COVID-19. TCRdb's copy holds only in-frame clones and misses some; the assay was immunoSEQ multiplex PCR. Altogether 45,000 to 50,000 clones are present, approximately 80% being singletons, with the ten largest covering about 59%. Sequencing was carried out using peripheral blood. These receptors were collected from a man between 65 and 79 years old with acute or convalescent COVID-19. The conserved cysteine and the conserved F or W are not part of the CDR3 here. D genes are given only for firm matches.

v_call d_call cdr3_aa
TRBV5-5 - ASSTTRNTDTQY
TRBV9 - ASSVGHRNTEAF
TRBV3-1/TRBV3-2 - ASSQDAADTIY
TRBV4-3 TRBD1 ASSTDRGPTISYGYT
TRBV11-2 TRBD1 ASGNVGQAAKNIQY
TRBV15 - ATSRDPAGNTIY
TRBV6-2/TRBV6-3 TRBD2 ASSYGLAGGNEQF
TRBV24-1 - ATSDRKKSTYEQY
TRBV5-1 - ASSLSSGSSYEQY
TRBV6-1 - ASSDGAAYGYT
TRBV28 - ASRAQGYNSPLH
TRBV5-4 TRBD2 ASSSGGGGQDTQY
TRBV19 - ASNPSPGSNQPQH
TRBV7-3 - ASSPPWNTGELF
TRBV30 TRBD1 AWSGTVGGYT
TRBV7-6 - ASSPLSFDRDYGYT
TRBV5-1 - ASSLGAGDTGELF
TRBV9 TRBD1 ASSETGASYEQY
TRBV11-2 - ASSFASETSPYNEQF
TRBV7-2 - ASSLSSTPGTDTQY
TRBV6-2/TRBV6-3 - ASSELRGSYGYT